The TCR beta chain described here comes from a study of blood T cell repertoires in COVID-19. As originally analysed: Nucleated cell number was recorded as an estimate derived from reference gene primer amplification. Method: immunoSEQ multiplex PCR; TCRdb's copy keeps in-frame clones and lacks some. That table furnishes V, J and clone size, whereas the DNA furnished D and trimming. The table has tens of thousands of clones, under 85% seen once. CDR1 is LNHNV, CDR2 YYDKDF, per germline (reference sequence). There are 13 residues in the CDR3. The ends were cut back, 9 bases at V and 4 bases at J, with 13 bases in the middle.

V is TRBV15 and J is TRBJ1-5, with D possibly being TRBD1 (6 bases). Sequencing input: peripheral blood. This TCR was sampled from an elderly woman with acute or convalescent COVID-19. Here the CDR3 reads CATTLQGNQPQHF. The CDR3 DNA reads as TGTGCCACAACCTTACAGGGAAATCAGCCCCAGCATTTT.